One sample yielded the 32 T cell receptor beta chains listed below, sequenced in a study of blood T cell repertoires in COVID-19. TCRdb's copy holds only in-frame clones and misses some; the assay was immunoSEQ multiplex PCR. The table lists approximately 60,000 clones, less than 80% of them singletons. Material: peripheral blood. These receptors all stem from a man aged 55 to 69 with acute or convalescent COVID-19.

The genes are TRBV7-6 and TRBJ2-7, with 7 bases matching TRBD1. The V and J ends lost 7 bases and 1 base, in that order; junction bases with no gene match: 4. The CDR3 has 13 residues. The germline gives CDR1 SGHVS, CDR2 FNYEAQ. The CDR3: CASNGQDSYEQYF. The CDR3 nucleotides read TGTGCCAGCAACGGACAGGATTCCTACGAGCAGTACTTC.

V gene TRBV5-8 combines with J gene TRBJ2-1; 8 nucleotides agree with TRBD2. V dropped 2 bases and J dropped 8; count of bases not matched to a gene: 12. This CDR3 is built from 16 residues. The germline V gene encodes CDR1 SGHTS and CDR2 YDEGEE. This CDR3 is CASSFERLAGFDEQFF. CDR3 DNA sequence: TGTGCCAGCAGCTTTGAGCGGTTAGCGGGGTTCGATGAGCAGTTCTTC.

The DNA of the CDR3 is TGTGCCAGCTCACCACCCATGGGGACGGGAGGCAATCAGCCCCAGCATTTT. The encoded protein is CASSPPMGTGGNQPQHF. The J gene is TRBJ1-5, the V gene TRBV18; weak D call: TRBD1 (5 bases). V lost 0 bases and J 2 bases, leaving 14 bases between the germline ends. The CDR3 is 17 residues long. The germline CDR1 and CDR2 sequences are KGHSH and LQKENI. Supplemented by reference TRBV18 and TRBJ1-5, the full variable domain reads NAGVMQNPRHLVRRRGQEARLRCSPMKGHSHVYWYRQLPEEGLKFMVYLQKENIIDESGMPKERFSAEFPKEGPSILRIQQVVRGDSAAYFCASSPPMGTGGNQPQHFGDGTRLSIL.

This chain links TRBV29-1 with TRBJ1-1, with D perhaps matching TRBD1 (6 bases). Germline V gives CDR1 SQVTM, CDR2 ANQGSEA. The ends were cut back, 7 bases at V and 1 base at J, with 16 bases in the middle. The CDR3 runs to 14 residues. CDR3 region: CSADTGKTNTEAFF. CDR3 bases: TGCAGCGCTGACACAGGGAAAACGAACACTGAAGCTTTCTTT.

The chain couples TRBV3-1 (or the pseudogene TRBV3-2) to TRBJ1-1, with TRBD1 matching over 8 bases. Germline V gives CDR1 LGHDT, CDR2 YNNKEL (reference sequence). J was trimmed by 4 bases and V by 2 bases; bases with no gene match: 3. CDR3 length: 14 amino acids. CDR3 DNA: TGTGCCAGCAGCCAAATTACAGGGGGCACTGAAGCTTTCTTT. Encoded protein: CASSQITGGTEAFF.

The CDR3 DNA reads TGTGCCAGCAGTGGGGACAGGGGTTCACCCCTCCACTTT. Translation: CASSGDRGSPLHF. The chain recombines TRBV2 with TRBJ1-6; 10 bases match TRBD1. The V gene end was trimmed by 4 bases and the J gene end by 9 bases; junction bases not matched to a gene: 0. The CDR3 consists of 13 residues. Germline V gives CDR1 SNHLY, CDR2 FYNNEI.

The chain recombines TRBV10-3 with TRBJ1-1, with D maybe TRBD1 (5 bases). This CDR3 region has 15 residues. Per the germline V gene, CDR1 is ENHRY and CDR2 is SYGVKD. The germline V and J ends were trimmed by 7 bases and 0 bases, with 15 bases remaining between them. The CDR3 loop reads CAITKTESMNTEAFF. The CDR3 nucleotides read TGTGCCATCACCAAGACAGAATCGATGAACACTGAAGCTTTCTTT.

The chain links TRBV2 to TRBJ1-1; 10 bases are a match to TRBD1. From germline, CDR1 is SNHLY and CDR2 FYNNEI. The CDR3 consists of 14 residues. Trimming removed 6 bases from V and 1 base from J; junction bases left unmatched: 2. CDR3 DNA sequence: TGTGCCAGCAGCCGACAGGGGGCGAACACTGAAGCTTTCTTT. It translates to CASSRQGANTEAFF.

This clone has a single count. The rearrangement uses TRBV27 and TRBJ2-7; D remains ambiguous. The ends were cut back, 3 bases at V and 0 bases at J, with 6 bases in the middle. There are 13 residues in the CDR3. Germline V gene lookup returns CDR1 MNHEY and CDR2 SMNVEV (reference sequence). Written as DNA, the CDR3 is TGTGCCAGCAGTTTGCGAGGCTCCTACGAGCAGTACTTC. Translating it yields CASSLRGSYEQYF.

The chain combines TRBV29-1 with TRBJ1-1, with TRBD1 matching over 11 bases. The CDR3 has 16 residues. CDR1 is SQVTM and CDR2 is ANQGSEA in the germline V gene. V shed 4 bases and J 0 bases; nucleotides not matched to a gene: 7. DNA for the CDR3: TGCAGCGTTGGGTGGGACAGGGGGACCATGAACACTGAAGCTTTCTTT. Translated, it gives CSVGWDRGTMNTEAFF. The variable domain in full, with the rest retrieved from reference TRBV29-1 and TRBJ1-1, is SAVISQKPSRDICQRGTSLTIQCQVDSQVTMMFWYRQQPGQSLTLIATANQGSEATYESGFVIDKFPISRPNLTFSTLTVSNMSPEDSSIYLCSVGWDRGTMNTEAFFGQGTRLTVV.

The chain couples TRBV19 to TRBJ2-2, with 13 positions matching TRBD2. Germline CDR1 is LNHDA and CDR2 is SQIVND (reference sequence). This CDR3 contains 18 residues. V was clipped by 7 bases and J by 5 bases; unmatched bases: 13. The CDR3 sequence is CASNSGLAGDLWTGELFF. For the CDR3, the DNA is TGTGCCAGTAACTCCGGACTAGCGGGAGATTTGTGGACCGGGGAGCTGTTTTTT.

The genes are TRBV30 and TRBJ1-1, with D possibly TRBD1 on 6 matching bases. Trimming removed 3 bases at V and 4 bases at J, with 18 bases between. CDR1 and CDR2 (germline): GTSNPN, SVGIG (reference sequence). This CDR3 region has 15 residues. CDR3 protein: CAWRGTPHRSTEAFF. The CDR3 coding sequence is TGTGCCTGGAGGGGGACACCCCACCGGAGCACTGAAGCTTTCTTT. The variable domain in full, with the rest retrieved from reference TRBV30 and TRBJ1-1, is SQTIHQWPATLVQPVGSPLSLECTVEGTSNPNLYWYRQAAGRGLQLLFYSVGIGQISSEVPQNLSASRPQDRQFILSSKKLLLSDSGFYLCAWRGTPHRSTEAFFGQGTRLTVV.

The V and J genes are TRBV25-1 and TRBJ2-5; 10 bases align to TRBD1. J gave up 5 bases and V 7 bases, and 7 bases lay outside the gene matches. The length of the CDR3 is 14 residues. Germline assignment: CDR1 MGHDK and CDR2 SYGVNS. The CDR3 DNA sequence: TGTGCCAGCACCCGACAGGGGGCGGTTGAGACCCAGTACTTC. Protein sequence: CASTRQGAVETQYF.

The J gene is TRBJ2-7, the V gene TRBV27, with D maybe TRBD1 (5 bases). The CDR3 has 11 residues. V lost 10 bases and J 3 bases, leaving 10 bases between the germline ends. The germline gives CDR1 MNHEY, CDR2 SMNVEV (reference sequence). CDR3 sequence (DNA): TGTGCCACCAACAGGATCTACGAGCAGTACTTC. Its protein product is CATNRIYEQYF.

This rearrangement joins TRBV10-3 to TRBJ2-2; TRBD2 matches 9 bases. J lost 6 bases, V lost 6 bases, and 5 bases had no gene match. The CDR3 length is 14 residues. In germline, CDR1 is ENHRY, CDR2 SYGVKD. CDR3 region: CAISGTSPAGELFF. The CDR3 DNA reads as TGTGCCATCAGCGGGACTAGCCCCGCCGGGGAGCTGTTTTTT.

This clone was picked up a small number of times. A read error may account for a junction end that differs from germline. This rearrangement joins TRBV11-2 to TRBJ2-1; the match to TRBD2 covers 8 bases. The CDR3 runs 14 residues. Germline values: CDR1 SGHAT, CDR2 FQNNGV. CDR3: CASSLEGTSGAQFF. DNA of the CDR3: TGTGCCAGCAGCCTAGAGGGAACTAGCGGAGCGCAGTTCTTC.

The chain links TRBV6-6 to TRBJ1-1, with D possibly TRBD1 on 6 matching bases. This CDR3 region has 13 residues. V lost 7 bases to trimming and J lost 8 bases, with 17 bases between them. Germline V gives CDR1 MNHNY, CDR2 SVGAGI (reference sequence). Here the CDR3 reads CASTPGGGWEAFF. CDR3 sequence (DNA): TGTGCCAGCACCCCGGGGGGCGGTTGGGAAGCTTTCTTT.

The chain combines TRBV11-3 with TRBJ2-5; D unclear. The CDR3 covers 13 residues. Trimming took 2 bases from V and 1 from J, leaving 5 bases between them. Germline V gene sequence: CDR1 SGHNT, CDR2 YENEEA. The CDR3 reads CASSLNSQETQYF. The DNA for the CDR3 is TGTGCCAGCAGCTTAAACAGCCAAGAGACCCAGTACTTC.

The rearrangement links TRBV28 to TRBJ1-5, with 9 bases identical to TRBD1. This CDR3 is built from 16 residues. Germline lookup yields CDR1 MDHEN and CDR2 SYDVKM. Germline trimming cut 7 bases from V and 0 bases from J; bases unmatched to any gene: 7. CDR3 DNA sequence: TGTGCCAGCAAAGAGTGGGACAGGGTTAGCAATCAGCCCCAGCATTTT. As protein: CASKEWDRVSNQPQHF. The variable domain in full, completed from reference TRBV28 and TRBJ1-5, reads DVKVTQSSRYLVKRTGEKVFLECVQDMDHENMFWYRQDPGLGLRLIYFSYDVKMKEKGDIPEGYSVSREKKERFSLILESASTNQTSMYLCASKEWDRVSNQPQHFGDGTRLSIL.

The DNA of the CDR3 is TGCAGCGTTGAGGGGACAGTCTATGGCTACACCTTC. Translating gives CSVEGTVYGYTF. The V call is TRBV29-1, the J call TRBJ1-2, with 7 bases that match TRBD1. This CDR3 has 12 residues. Germline loops: CDR1 SQVTM, CDR2 ANQGSEA. J was trimmed by 4 bases and V by 3 bases; bases with no gene match: 2. Full variable domain (missing parts from reference TRBV29-1 and TRBJ1-2): SAVISQKPSRDICQRGTSLTIQCQVDSQVTMMFWYRQQPGQSLTLIATANQGSEATYESGFVIDKFPISRPNLTFSTLTVSNMSPEDSSIYLCSVEGTVYGYTFGSGTRLTVV.

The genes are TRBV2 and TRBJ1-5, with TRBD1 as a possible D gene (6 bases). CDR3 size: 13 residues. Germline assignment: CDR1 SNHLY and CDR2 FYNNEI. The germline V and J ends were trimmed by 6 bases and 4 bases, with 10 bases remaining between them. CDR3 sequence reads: CASSQDRNQPQHF. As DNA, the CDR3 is TGTGCCAGCAGCCAGGACAGAAATCAGCCCCAGCATTTT.

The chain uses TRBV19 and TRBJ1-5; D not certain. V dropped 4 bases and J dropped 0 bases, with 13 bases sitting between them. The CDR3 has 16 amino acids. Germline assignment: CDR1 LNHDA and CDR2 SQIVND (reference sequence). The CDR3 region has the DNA TGTGCCAGTAGTAGTACAGCCCATTATAGCAATCAGCCCCAGCATTTT. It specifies CASSSTAHYSNQPQHF.

CDR3 coding DNA: TGTGCCAGCTCACCAGGGGGGATTAATGAAAAACTGTTTTTT. Translating it yields CASSPGGINEKLFF. The chain couples TRBV18 to TRBJ1-4, with D maybe TRBD1 (5 bases). This CDR3 contains 14 residues. Germline V gene sequence: CDR1 KGHSH, CDR2 LQKENI. V was clipped by 2 bases and J by 4 bases, with 8 bases between them.

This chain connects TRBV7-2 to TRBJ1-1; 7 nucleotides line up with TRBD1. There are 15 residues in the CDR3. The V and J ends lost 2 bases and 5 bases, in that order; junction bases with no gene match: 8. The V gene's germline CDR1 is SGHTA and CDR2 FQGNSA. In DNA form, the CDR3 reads TGTGCCAGCAGCTTAACCCAGGGGGGTCGGACTGAAGCTTTCTTT. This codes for CASSLTQGGRTEAFF.

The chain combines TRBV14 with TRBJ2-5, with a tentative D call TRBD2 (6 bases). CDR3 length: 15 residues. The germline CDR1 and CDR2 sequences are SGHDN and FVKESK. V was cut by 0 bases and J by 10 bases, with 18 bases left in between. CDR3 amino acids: CASSQEGWTWRGQYF. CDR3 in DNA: TGTGCCAGCAGCCAAGAGGGCTGGACTTGGAGGGGCCAGTACTTC.

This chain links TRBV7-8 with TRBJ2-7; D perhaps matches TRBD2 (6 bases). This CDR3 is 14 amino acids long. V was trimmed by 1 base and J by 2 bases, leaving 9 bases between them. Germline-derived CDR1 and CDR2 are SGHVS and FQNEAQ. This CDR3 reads CASSLGGGAYEQYF. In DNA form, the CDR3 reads TGTGCCAGCAGCTTAGGGGGAGGCGCCTACGAGCAGTACTTC.

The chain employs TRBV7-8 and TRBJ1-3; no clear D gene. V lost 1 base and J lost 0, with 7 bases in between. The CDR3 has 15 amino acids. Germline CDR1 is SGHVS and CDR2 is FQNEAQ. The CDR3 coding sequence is TGTGCCAGCAGCTTAGGCGCGAGCTCTGGAAACACCATATATTTT. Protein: CASSLGASSGNTIYF. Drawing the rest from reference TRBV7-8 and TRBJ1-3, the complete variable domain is GAGVSQSPRYKVAKRGQDVALRCDPISGHVSLFWYQQALGQGPEFLTYFQNEAQLDKSGLPSDRFFAERPEGSVSTLKIQRTQQEDSAVYLCASSLGASSGNTIYFGEGSWLTVV.

This CDR3 reads CASMWANSYEQYF. CDR3 DNA sequence: TGTGCCAGCATGTGGGCGAATTCCTACGAGCAGTACTTC. The chain uses TRBV13 and TRBJ2-7; D unresolved. Germline loops: CDR1 PRHDT, CDR2 FYEKMQ (reference sequence). V lost 7 bases to trimming and J lost 1 base, with 11 bases between them. The CDR3 has 13 amino acids.

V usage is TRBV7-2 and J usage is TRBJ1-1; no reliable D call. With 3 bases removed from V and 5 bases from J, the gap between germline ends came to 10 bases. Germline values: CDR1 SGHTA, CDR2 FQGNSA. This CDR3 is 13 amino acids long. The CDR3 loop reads CASSLAYGTEAFF. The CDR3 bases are TGTGCCAGCAGCTTGGCCTACGGGACTGAAGCTTTCTTT.

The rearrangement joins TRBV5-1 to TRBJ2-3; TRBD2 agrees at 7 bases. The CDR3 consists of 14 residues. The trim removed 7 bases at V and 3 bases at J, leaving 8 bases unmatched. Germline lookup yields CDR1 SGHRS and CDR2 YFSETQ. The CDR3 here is CASAGGGSTDTQYF. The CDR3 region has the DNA TGCGCCAGCGCAGGCGGCGGGAGTACAGATACGCAGTATTTT.

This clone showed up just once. The CDR3 loop is CASSQGQTNNQPQHF. The CDR3 DNA follows: TGTGCCAGCAGCCAAGGGCAGACAAACAATCAGCCCCAGCATTTT. The chain recombines TRBV3-1 (or the pseudogene TRBV3-2) with TRBJ1-5; D call uncertain. Trimming cost V 1 base and J 3 bases, with 10 bases left between them. Looked up from germline, CDR1 is LGHDT and CDR2 is YNNKEL (reference sequence). This CDR3 region has 15 residues.

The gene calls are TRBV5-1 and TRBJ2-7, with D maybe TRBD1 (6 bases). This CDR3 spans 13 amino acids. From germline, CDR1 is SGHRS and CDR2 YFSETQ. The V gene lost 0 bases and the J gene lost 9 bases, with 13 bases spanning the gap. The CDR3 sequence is CASSLGWGQGQYF. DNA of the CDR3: TGCGCCAGCAGCTTGGGGTGGGGGCAAGGGCAGTACTTC.